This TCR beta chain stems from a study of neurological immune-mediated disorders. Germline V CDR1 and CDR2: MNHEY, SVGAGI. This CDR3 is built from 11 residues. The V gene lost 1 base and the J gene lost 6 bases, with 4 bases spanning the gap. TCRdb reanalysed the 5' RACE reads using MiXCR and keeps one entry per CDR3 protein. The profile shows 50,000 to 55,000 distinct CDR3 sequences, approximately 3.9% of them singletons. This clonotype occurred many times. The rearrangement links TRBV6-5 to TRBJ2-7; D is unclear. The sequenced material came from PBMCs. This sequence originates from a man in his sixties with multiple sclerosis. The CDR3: CASSYYGEQYF. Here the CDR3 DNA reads TGTGCCAGCAGTTACTACGGCGAGCAGTACTTC.